This entry describes one T cell receptor (beta chain). What it recognizes is unknown. Assay: immunoSEQ multiplex PCR; the TCRdb copy retains only in-frame clones and omits some. There are over 2 million clones in the sample; 85% to 95% occur only once, and around 0.35% lies in the top ten. The data derive from a study of shared clonotypes between healthy human individuals. Study outcomes and limitations: Naive CD4 clonotypes overlapped across a handful of donors at about 5.2%. Non-shared clonotypes had lower generation probabilities than those shared by all four donors.

Germline values: CDR1 SEHNR, CDR2 FQNEAQ (reference sequence). This CDR3 comprises 16 residues. V lost 5 bases, J lost 1 base, and 12 bases lay in between. This clonotype originated in a man between 18 and 35 years old in good health. Some clones in this sample may be carry-over from other donors' samples. The gene calls are TRBV7-9 and TRBJ2-6; perhaps TRBD2 as D (5 bases). The sequenced sample was naive CD4+ T cells from PBMCs. Indicated subset: CD45RA+ positively selected. CDR3 coding DNA: TGTGCCAGCAGCACACGAGGACTTTCTGGGGCCAACGTCCTGACTTTC. Translation: CASSTRGLSGANVLTF.